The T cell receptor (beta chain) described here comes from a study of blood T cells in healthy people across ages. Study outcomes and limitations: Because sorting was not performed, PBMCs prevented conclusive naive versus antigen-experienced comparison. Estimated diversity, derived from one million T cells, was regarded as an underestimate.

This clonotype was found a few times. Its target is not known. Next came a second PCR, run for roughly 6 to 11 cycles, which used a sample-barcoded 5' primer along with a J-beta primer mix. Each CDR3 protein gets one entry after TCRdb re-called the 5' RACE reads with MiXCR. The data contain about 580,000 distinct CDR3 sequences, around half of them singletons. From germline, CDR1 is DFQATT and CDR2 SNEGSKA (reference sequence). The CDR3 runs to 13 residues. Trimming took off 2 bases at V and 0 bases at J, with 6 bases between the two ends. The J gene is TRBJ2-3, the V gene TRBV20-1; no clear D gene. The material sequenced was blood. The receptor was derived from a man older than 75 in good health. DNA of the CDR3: TGCAGTGCTAGAAAGTCTAGCACAGATACGCAGTATTTT. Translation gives CSARKSSTDTQYF.